This T cell receptor (beta chain) is drawn from a study of blood T cell repertoires in COVID-19. Study-level information: T cells, B-cell-depleted T cells, or PBMCs supplied cDNA or gDNA.

Germline CDR1 and CDR2: MGHRA and YSYEKL. The J segment lost 4 bases and the V segment lost 3 bases, leaving 12 bases of the junction unmatched. The CDR3 totals 17 residues. Sequencing used immunoSEQ multiplex PCR; TCRdb keeps in-frame clones, though not all of them. Here the sample spans 200,000 to 250,000 clones, roughly 88% being singletons. This clone was found once. Researchers sorted participants into cohorts using their self-reported clinical history. Those designated as exposed participants met a COVID-19 case within 2 weeks before study entry. This sequence originates from a woman aged 25 to 45 who had been exposed to COVID-19. Sequencing was performed on PBMCs or T cells enriched from blood (not recorded which). The chain couples TRBV4-1 to TRBJ2-4; 7 bases are a match to TRBD2. As DNA, the CDR3 is TGCGCCAGCAGCCAGCCCCGGAGGCTAGCGGATAAAAACATTCAGTACTTC. This encodes CASSQPRRLADKNIQYF.